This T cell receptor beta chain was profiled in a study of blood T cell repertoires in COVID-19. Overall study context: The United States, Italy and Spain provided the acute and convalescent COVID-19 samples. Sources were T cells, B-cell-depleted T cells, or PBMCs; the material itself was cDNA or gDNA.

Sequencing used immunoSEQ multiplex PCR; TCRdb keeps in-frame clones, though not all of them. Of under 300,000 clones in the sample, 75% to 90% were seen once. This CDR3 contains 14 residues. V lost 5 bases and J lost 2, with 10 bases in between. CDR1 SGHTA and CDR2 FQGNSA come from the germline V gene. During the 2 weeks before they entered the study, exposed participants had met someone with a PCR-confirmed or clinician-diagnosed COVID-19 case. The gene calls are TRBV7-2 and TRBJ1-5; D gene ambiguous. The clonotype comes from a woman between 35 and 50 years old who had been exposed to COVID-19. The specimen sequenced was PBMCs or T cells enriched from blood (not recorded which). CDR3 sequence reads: CASSPREGNQPQHF. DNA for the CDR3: TGTGCCAGCAGCCCTCGGGAGGGCAATCAGCCCCAGCATTTT.